This record looks at one T cell receptor beta chain sequence and its context. These data come from a study of blood T cell repertoires in COVID-19. Study information: Collection of acute and convalescent COVID-19 samples took place in the United States, Italy and Spain.

Germline V gene lookup returns CDR1 SGHTA and CDR2 FQGNSA. The CDR3 totals 15 residues. Trimming cost V 4 bases and J 4 bases; bases outside gene matches: 5. Donors in Cohort 3 who had recovered were those with two negative PCRs, healthcare professional clearance, or resolution of their symptoms. TCRdb keeps only in-frame clones here, not all; method: immunoSEQ multiplex PCR. The profile shows hundreds of thousands of clones, around nine tenths of them singletons. The chain carries TRBV7-2 and TRBJ1-2; TRBD1 aligns across 11 bases. Sample: PBMCs or T cells enriched from blood (not recorded which). The clonotype comes from a woman between 35 and 50 years old who had recovered from COVID-19. The CDR3 loop is CASSSWTGGVYGYTF. The CDR3 nucleotides are TGTGCCAGCAGCTCTTGGACAGGGGGCGTCTATGGCTACACCTTC.